This T cell receptor (beta chain) was documented in a study of OX40 agonist ivuxolimab in advanced cancers. Whole-study context: Cohort: approximately 79% men, mean age 60, aged about 20 to 90.

Germline CDR1 reads SGHDT; CDR2 reads YYEEEE. The J segment lost 2 bases and the V segment lost 4 bases, leaving 4 bases of the junction unmatched. This CDR3 spans 15 amino acids. With regard to this clone: Its antigen is not known.

TCRdb's copy holds only in-frame clones and misses some; the assay was immunoSEQ multiplex PCR. The table has tens of thousands of clones, 70% to 90% seen once. Study observations and caveats: No determination was made of the antigen specificity of the expanded peripheral T cells. Some patients who did not respond also had low normalized T-cell clonal expansion. The CD4+ and CD8+ T cells in the blood had expanded clonally by week 6 at 0.1 to 3.0 mg/kg.

This material consisted of CD4+ or CD8+ T cells sorted from blood, taken in a trial of the OX40 agonist ivuxolimab. The sequence was obtained from an adult with an advanced solid tumor such as melanoma, head and neck, liver or kidney cancer. The chain carries TRBV5-6 and TRBJ2-1; the match to TRBD1 covers 9 bases. The CDR3 loop reads CASSLDRGAYNEQFF. CDR3 coding DNA: TGTGCCAGCAGCCTGGACAGGGGCGCCTACAATGAGCAGTTCTTC.